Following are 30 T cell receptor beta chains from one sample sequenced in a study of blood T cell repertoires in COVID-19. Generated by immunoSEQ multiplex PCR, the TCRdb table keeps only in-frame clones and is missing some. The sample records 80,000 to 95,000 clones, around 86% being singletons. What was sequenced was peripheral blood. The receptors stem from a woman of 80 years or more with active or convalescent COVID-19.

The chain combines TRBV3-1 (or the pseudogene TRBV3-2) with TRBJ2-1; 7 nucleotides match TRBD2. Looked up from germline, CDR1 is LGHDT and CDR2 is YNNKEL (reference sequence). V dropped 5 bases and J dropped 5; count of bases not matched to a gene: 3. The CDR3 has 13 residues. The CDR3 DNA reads TGTGCCAGCAGCTCCCGGGAGGACAATGAGCAGTTCTTC. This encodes CASSSREDNEQFF.

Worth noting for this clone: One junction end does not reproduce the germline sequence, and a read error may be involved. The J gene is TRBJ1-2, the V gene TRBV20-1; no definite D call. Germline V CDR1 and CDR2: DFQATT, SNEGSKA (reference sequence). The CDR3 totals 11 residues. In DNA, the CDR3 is TGCAGTGCTAGAGATCTGGCATCCGCACCCTTC. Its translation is CSARDLASAPF.

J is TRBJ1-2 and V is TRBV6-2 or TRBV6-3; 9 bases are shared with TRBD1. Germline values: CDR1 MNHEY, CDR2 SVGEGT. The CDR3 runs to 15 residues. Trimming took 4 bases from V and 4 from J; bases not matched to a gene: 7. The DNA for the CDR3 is TGTGCCAGCAGTTCACAGGGGGCGCGTTTCTATGGCTACACCTTC. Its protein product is CASSSQGARFYGYTF.

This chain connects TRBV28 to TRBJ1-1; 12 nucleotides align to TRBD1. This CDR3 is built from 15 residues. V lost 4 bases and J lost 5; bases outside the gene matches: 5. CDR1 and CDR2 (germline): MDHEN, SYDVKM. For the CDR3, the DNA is TGTGCCAGCAGTTCCAGGGACAGGGGGCTAACTGAAGCTTTCTTT. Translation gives CASSSRDRGLTEAFF.

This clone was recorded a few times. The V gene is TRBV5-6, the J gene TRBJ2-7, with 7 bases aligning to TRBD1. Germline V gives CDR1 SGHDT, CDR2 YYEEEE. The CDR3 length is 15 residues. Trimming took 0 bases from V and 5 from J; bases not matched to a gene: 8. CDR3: CASSLADRAANEQYF. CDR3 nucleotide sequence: TGTGCCAGCAGCTTGGCCGACAGGGCGGCCAACGAGCAGTACTTC.

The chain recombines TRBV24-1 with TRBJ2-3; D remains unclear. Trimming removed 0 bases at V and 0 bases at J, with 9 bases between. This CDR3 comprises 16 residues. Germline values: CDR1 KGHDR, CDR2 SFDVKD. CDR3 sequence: CATSDLGGPSTDTQYF. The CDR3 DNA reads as TGTGCCACCAGTGATTTGGGCGGTCCTAGCACAGATACGCAGTATTTT.

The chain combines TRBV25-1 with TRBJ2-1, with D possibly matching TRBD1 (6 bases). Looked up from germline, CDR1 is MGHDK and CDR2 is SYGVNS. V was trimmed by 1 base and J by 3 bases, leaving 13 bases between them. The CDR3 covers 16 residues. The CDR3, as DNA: TGTGCCAGCAGTGAATCACAGGGCACCTACTACAATGAGCAGTTCTTC. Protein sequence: CASSESQGTYYNEQFF. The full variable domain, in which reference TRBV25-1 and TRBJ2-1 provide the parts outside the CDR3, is EADIYQTPRYLVIGTGKKITLECSQTMGHDKMYWYQQDPGMELHLIHYSYGVNSTEKGDLSSESTVSRIRTEHFPLTLESARPSHTSQYLCASSESQGTYYNEQFFGPGTRLTVL.

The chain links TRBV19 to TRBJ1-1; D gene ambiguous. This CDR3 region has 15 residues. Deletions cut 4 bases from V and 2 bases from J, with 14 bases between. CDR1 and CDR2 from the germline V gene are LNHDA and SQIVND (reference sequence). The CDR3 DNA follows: TGTGCCAGTAGTACCTTCCCCCAGACAAACACTGAAGCTTTCTTT. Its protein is CASSTFPQTNTEAFF.

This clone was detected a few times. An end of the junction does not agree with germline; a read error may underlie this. The CDR3: CASSFSQGAKEKLFF. In DNA form, the CDR3 reads TGTGCCAGCAGCTTCTCTCAGGGGGCTAAAGAAAAACTGTTTTTT. This chain connects TRBV7-2 to TRBJ1-4; 8 bases align to TRBD1. The CDR3 sequence is 15 residues long. Germline CDR1 is SGHTA and CDR2 is FQGNSA.

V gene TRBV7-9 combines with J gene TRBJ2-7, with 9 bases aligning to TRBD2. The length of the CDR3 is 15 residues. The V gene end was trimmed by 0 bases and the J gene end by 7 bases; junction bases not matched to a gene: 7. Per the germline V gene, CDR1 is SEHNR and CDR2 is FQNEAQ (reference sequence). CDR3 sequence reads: CASSLALTSGGEQYF. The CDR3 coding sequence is TGTGCCAGCAGCTTAGCCCTGACCAGCGGGGGGGAGCAGTACTTC.

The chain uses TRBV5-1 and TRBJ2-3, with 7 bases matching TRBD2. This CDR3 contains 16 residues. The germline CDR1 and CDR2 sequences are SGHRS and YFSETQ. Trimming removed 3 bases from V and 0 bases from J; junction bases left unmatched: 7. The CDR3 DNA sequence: TGCGCCAGCAGCTGGGAGGGCGGGAGAAGCACAGATACGCAGTATTTT. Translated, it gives CASSWEGGRSTDTQYF.

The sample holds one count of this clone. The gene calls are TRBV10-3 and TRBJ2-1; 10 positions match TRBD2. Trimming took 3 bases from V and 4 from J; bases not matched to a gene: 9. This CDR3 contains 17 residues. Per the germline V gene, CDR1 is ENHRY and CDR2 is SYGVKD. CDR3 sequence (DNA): TGTGCCATCAGTGAACCAGGACTAGCGGAGGGATACAATGAGCAGTTCTTC. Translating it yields CAISEPGLAEGYNEQFF.

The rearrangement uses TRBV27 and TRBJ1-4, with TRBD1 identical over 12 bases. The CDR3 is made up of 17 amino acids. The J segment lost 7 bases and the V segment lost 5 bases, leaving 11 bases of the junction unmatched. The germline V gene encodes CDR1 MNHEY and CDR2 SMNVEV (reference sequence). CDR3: CASSPGGDRGRREKLFF. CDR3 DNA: TGTGCCAGCAGTCCGGGGGGGGACAGGGGGCGGCGTGAAAAACTGTTTTTT.

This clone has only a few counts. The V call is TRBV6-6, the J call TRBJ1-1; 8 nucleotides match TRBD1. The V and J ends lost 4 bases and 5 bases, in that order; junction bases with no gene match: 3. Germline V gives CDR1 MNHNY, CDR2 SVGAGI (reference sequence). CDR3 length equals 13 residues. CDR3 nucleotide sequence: TGTGCCAGCAGTTGGGACAGGAGTACTGAAGCTTTCTTT. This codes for CASSWDRSTEAFF.

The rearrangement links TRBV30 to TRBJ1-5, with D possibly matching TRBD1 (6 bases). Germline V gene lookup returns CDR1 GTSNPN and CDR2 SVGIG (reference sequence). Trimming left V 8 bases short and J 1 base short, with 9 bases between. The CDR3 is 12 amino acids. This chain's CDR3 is CAGGGSNQPQHF. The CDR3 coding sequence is TGTGCCGGGGGCGGGAGCAATCAGCCCCAGCATTTT.

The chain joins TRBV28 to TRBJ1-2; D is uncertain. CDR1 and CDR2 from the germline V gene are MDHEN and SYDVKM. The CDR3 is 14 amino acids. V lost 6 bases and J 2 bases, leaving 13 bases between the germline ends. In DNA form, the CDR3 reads TGTGCCAGCAGACTGCCGGGTCTAAACTATGGCTACACCTTC. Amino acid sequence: CASRLPGLNYGYTF.

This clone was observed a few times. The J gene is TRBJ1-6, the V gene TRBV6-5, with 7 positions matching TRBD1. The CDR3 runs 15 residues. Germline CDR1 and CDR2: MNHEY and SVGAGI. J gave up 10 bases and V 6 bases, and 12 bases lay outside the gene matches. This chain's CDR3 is CASSQAPGGVSPLHF. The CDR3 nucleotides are TGTGCCAGCAGCCAAGCCCCAGGGGGAGTATCACCCCTCCACTTT.

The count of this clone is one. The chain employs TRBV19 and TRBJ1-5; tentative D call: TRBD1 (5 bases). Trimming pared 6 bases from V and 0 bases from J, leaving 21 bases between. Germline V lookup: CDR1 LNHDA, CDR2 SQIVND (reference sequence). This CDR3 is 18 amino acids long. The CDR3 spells CASSIIKGYSNSNQPQHF. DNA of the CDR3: TGTGCCAGTAGCATCATAAAGGGGTATAGTAATAGCAATCAGCCCCAGCATTTT.

The CDR3 DNA reads as TGTGCCAGCAGTTACACCGGGACAGCGGTCTCACCCCTCCACTTT. Its translation: CASSYTGTAVSPLHF. The chain joins TRBV28 to TRBJ1-6; TRBD1 matches 7 bases. The CDR3 consists of 15 residues. J was trimmed by 10 bases and V by 4 bases; bases with no gene match: 10. Germline V gene data show CDR1 as MDHEN and CDR2 as SYDVKM.

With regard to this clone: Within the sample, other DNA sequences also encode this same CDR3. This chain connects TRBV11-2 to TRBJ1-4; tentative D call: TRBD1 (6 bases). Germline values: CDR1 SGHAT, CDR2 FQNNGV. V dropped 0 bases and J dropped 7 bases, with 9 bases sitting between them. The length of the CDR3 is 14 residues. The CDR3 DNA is TGTGCCAGCAGCTTAGAGGGGGCTGGTGAAAAACTGTTTTTT. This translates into CASSLEGAGEKLFF.

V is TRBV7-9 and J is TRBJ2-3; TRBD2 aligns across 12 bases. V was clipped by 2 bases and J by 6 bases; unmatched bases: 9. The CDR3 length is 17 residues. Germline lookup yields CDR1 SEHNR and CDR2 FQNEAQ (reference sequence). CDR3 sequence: CASSLSWTSGVADTQYF. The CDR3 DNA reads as TGTGCCAGCAGCTTATCCTGGACTAGCGGGGTCGCGGATACGCAGTATTTT.

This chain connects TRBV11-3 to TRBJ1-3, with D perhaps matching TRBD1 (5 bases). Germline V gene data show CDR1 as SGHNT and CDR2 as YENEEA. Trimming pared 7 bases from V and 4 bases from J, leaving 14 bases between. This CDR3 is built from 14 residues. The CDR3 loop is CASIPRGRGNTIYF. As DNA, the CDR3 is TGTGCCAGCATCCCTAGGGGCAGGGGAAACACCATATATTTT. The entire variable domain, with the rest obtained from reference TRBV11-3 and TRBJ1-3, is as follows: EAGVVQSPRYKIIEKKQPVAFWCNPISGHNTLYWYLQNLGQGPELLIRYENEEAVDDSQLPKDRFSAERLKGVDSTLKIQPAELGDSAVYLCASIPRGRGNTIYFGEGSWLTVV.

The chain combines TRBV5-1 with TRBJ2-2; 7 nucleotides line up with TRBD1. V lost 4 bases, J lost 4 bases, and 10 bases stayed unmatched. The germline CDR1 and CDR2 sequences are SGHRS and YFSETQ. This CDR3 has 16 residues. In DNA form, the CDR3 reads TGCGCCAGCAGCCCCTCTAGGGGGCTCGGCACCGGGGAGCTGTTTTTT. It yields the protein CASSPSRGLGTGELFF.

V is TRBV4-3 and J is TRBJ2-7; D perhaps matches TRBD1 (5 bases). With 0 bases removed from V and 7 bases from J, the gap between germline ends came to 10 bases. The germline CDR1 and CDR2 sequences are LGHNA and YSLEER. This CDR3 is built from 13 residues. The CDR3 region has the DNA TGCGCCAGCAGCCAAGACAGGGTGGGGGAGCAGTACTTC. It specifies CASSQDRVGEQYF.

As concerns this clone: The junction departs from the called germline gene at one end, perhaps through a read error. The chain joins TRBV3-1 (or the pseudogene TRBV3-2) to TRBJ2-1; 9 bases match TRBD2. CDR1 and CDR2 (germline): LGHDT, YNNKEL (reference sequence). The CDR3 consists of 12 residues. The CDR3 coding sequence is TGTGCCAGCAGCCACGAGGGCGGGAGGGAACTCTTC. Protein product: CASSHEGGRELF.

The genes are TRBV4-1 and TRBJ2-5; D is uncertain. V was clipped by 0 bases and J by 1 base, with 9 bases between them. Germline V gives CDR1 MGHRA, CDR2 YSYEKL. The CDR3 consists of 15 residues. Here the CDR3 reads CASSQEVTLQETQYF. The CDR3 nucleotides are TGCGCCAGCAGCCAAGAGGTGACACTCCAAGAGACCCAGTACTTC.

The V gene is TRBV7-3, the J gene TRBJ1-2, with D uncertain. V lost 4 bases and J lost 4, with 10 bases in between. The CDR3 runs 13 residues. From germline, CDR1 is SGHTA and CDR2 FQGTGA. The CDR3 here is CASSSDNLYGYTF. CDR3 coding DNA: TGTGCCAGCAGCTCTGACAACCTCTATGGCTACACCTTC.

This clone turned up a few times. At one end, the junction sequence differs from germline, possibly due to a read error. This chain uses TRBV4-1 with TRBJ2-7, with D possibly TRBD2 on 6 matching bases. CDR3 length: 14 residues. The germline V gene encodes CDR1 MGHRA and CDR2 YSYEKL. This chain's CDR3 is CASSQDPRAGYGDF. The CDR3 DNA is TGCGCCAGCAGCCAAGATCCGAGGGCGGGATACGGGGACTTC.

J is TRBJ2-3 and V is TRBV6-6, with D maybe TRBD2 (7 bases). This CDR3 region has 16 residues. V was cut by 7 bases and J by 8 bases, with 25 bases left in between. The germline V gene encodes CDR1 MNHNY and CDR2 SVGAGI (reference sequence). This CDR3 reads CASIQIGGASPSTQYF. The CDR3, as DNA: TGTGCCAGCATCCAAATAGGGGGGGCTTCCCCCAGTACGCAGTATTTT.

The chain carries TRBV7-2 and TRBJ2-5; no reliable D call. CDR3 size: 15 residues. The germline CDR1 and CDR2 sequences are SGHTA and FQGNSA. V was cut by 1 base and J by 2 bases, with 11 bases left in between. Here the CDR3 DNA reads TGTGCCAGCAGCTTAGGGCCATCCCTTCAAGAGACCCAGTACTTC. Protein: CASSLGPSLQETQYF.